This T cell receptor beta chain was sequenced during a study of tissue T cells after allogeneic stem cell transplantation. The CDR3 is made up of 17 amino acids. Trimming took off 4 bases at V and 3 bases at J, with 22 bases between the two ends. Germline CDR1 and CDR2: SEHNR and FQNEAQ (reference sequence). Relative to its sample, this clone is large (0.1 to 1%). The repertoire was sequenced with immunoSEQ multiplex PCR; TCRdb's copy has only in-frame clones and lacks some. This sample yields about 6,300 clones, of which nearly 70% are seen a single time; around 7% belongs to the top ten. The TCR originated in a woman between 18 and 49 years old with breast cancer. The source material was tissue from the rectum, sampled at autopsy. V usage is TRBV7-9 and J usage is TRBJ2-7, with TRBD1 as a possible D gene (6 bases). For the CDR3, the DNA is TGTGCCAGCAGCTCAACAGGGCGCTCGACACTACACTACGAGCAGTACTTC. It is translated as CASSSTGRSTLHYEQYF. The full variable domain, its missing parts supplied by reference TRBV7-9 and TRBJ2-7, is DTGVSQNPRHKITKRGQNVTFRCDPISEHNRLYWYRQTLGQGPEFLTYFQNEAQLEKSRLLSDRFSAERPKGSFSTLEIQRTEQGDSAMYLCASSSTGRSTLHYEQYFGPGTRLTVT.